These 24 T cell receptor beta chains share one sample of origin, sequenced in a study of blood T cell repertoires in COVID-19. Clones were read by immunoSEQ multiplex PCR, and TCRdb kept only the in-frame ones, dropping some. The sample has hundreds of thousands of clones, about 91% seen once. The source material was peripheral blood. Receptors originate from a man younger than 30 with COVID-19, enrolled during active disease.

The chain is built from TRBV11-2 and TRBJ2-1; TRBD2 matches at 11 bases. This CDR3 is built from 16 residues. Germline loops: CDR1 SGHAT, CDR2 FQNNGV. The junction had 4 bases not matched to a gene; V was cut back by 6 bases and J by 0 bases. CDR3 sequence reads: CASSIAGGSSYNEQFF. As DNA, the CDR3 is TGTGCCAGCAGTATAGCGGGAGGGAGCTCCTACAATGAGCAGTTCTTC.

The chain carries TRBV7-9 and TRBJ2-1, with D perhaps TRBD1 (6 bases). Germline V gene sequence: CDR1 SEHNR, CDR2 FQNEAQ (reference sequence). This CDR3 has 12 residues. Trimming stripped 6 bases from V and 8 bases from J, with 11 bases between. DNA for the CDR3: TGTGCCAGCAGTCCTCAGGGGCATGAGCAGTTCTTC. It yields the protein CASSPQGHEQFF.

The chain combines TRBV5-1 with TRBJ2-1; the match to TRBD2 covers 8 bases. V was pared by 4 bases and J by 3 bases, with 9 bases of the junction left unmatched. The CDR3 contains 16 residues. Germline loops: CDR1 SGHRS, CDR2 YFSETQ. The CDR3 coding sequence is TGCGCCAGCAGCCCAGGGGCGGGAGGATTCTACAATGAGCAGTTCTTC. Translation gives CASSPGAGGFYNEQFF.

The chain has TRBV7-9 and TRBJ2-3; 8 bases are a match to TRBD2. The germline V gene has CDR1 SEHNR and CDR2 FQNEAQ (reference sequence). CDR3 length equals 15 residues. Losses at the gene ends were 3 bases for V and 0 bases for J; bases not matched to a gene: 2. Written as DNA, the CDR3 is TGTGCCAGCAGCTTTAGCGGGACTAGCACAGATACGCAGTATTTT. Protein product: CASSFSGTSTDTQYF. The whole variable domain, remainder taken from reference TRBV7-9 and TRBJ2-3, is DTGVSQNPRHKITKRGQNVTFRCDPISEHNRLYWYRQTLGQGPEFLTYFQNEAQLEKSRLLSDRFSAERPKGSFSTLEIQRTEQGDSAMYLCASSFSGTSTDTQYFGPGTRLTVL.

This clone appeared a single time. V usage is TRBV15 and J usage is TRBJ2-4; 9 bases align to TRBD2. CDR1 LNHNV and CDR2 YYDKDF come from the germline V gene (reference sequence). Losses at the gene ends were 0 bases for V and 5 bases for J; bases not matched to a gene: 8. The CDR3 is 17 amino acids. CDR3: CATSRDSAGGPQNIQYF. As DNA, the CDR3 is TGTGCCACCAGCAGAGATTCAGCGGGGGGCCCCCAAAACATTCAGTACTTC.

The chain uses TRBV28 and TRBJ1-5; 7 bases align to TRBD1. This CDR3 spans 16 amino acids. Germline loops: CDR1 MDHEN, CDR2 SYDVKM. V trimming: 3 bases; J trimming: 4 bases; junction bases outside the gene matches: 9. The CDR3 nucleotides are TGTGCCAGCAGTTTTTGGCGCAGGGGGGTTAATCAGCCCCAGCATTTT. Its protein is CASSFWRRGVNQPQHF.

This chain connects TRBV5-4 to TRBJ2-3; no clear D gene. This CDR3 is built from 15 residues. In germline, CDR1 is SGHNT, CDR2 YYREEE (reference sequence). Trimming cost V 0 bases and J 4 bases, with 12 bases left between them. CDR3 in DNA: TGTGCCAGCAGCTTGGCCGCCCCTTCGGCAGATACGCAGTATTTT. The encoded protein is CASSLAAPSADTQYF.

The chain couples TRBV11-2 to TRBJ2-1; 8 bases line up with TRBD2. V dropped 3 bases and J dropped 6; count of bases not matched to a gene: 13. The length of the CDR3 is 17 residues. The germline gives CDR1 SGHAT, CDR2 FQNNGV. The CDR3 loop reads CASSFRSGRVEVNEQFF. CDR3 nucleotide sequence: TGTGCCAGCAGCTTTCGGTCCGGGAGGGTCGAGGTCAATGAGCAGTTCTTC.

The rearrangement links TRBV6-5 to TRBJ1-1; D is possibly TRBD1 (5 bases). Trimming left V 8 bases short and J 4 bases short, with 17 bases between. The CDR3 contains 14 residues. Germline V gives CDR1 MNHEY, CDR2 SVGAGI. The CDR3 DNA sequence: TGTGCCAGCCAAGCAAGGGGCCGTGGCACTGAAGCTTTCTTT. It translates to CASQARGRGTEAFF.

The V and J genes are TRBV9 and TRBJ2-1; possibly TRBD2 for D (6 bases). CDR3 size: 13 residues. Germline V gives CDR1 SGDLS, CDR2 YYNGEE. V shed 3 bases and J shed 6 bases, with 10 bases lying between them. The DNA of the CDR3 is TGTGCCAGCAGCGGAGGGACTCCCAATGAGCAGTTCTTC. Its protein product is CASSGGTPNEQFF.

The rearrangement links TRBV29-1 to TRBJ2-5; 12 positions agree with TRBD2. Germline V gene lookup returns CDR1 SQVTM and CDR2 ANQGSEA. This CDR3 region has 14 residues. V was clipped by 6 bases and J by 0 bases; unmatched bases: 2. CDR3 bases: TGCAGCGTCCGGACTAGCGGGAACCAAGAGACCCAGTACTTC. It translates to CSVRTSGNQETQYF. Looking up the rest from reference TRBV29-1 and TRBJ2-5 gives the full variable domain: SAVISQKPSRDICQRGTSLTIQCQVDSQVTMMFWYRQQPGQSLTLIATANQGSEATYESGFVIDKFPISRPNLTFSTLTVSNMSPEDSSIYLCSVRTSGNQETQYFGPGTRLLVL.

The genes are TRBV27 and TRBJ1-6; tentative D call: TRBD1 (6 bases). The CDR3 covers 18 residues. With 3 bases removed from V and 0 bases from J, the gap between germline ends came to 15 bases. CDR1 and CDR2 from the germline V gene are MNHEY and SMNVEV (reference sequence). CDR3 coding DNA: TGTGCCAGCAGTTTTTGGGCAGGGGACGGCTCCTATAATTCACCCCTCCACTTT. This codes for CASSFWAGDGSYNSPLHF.

The rearrangement joins TRBV7-9 to TRBJ2-2, with 11 nucleotides matching TRBD2. Germline lookup yields CDR1 SEHNR and CDR2 FQNEAQ (reference sequence). Trimming cost V 10 bases and J 4 bases; bases outside gene matches: 8. This CDR3 contains 15 residues. The CDR3: CAIGETSGVTGELFF. The CDR3 DNA reads TGTGCCATCGGGGAGACTAGCGGGGTCACCGGGGAGCTGTTTTTT.

The J gene is TRBJ2-3, the V gene TRBV9, with 7 positions matching TRBD2. J gave up 1 base and V 0 bases, and 5 bases lay outside the gene matches. Per germline, CDR1 SGDLS and CDR2 YYNGEE. The CDR3 runs 16 residues. The CDR3 spells CASSVGASGRTDTQYF. The CDR3, as DNA: TGTGCCAGCAGCGTAGGGGCTAGCGGTCGCACAGATACGCAGTATTTT.

Concerning this clone itself: Other DNA sequences in the sample encode the same CDR3. The chain couples TRBV7-9 to TRBJ2-5; 15 bases map to TRBD2. This CDR3 has 15 amino acids. V was clipped by 5 bases and J by 4 bases; unmatched bases: 2. Germline V lookup: CDR1 SEHNR, CDR2 FQNEAQ (reference sequence). Here the CDR3 reads CASSRTSGGAETQYF. The CDR3 coding sequence is TGTGCCAGCAGCCGGACTAGCGGGGGGGCAGAGACCCAGTACTTC.

The chain uses TRBV24-1 and TRBJ1-1; D not certain. Deletions cut 7 bases from V and 4 bases from J, with 18 bases between. Germline V CDR1 and CDR2: KGHDR, SFDVKD. This CDR3 contains 15 residues. CDR3 sequence: CATRPNSGEGTEAFF. The DNA for the CDR3 is TGTGCCACCAGGCCCAATAGCGGGGAGGGCACTGAAGCTTTCTTT.

The rearrangement joins TRBV27 to TRBJ2-6, with unresolved D. The germline V and J ends were trimmed by 2 bases and 0 bases, with 5 bases remaining between them. The germline gives CDR1 MNHEY, CDR2 SMNVEV (reference sequence). CDR3 size: 15 residues. CDR3 coding DNA: TGTGCCAGCAGTTTAAGCGTCTCTGGGGCCAACGTCCTGACTTTC. Encoded protein: CASSLSVSGANVLTF. The full variable domain, with the rest looked up from reference TRBV27 and TRBJ2-6, is EAQVTQNPRYLITVTGKKLTVTCSQNMNHEYMSWYRQDPGLGLRQIYYSMNVEVTDKGDVPEGYKVSRKEKRNFPLILESPSPNQTSLYFCASSLSVSGANVLTFGAGSRLTVL.

The CDR3 DNA is TGTGCCAGCATAGGGCAGGGGAGTTCACCCCTCCACTTT. This sequence encodes CASIGQGSSPLHF. The chain employs TRBV12-3 or TRBV12-4 and TRBJ1-6; a possible D gene is TRBD1 (6 bases). V lost 7 bases and J lost 9, with 13 bases in between. The CDR3 has 13 amino acids.

The rearrangement uses TRBV3-1 (or the pseudogene TRBV3-2) and TRBJ1-1, with D possibly TRBD1 on 5 matching bases. Deletions cut 0 bases from V and 0 bases from J, with 11 bases between. Germline values: CDR1 LGHDT, CDR2 YNNKEL (reference sequence). The CDR3 runs to 16 residues. This CDR3 reads CASSQDRGGLNTEAFF. CDR3 in DNA: TGTGCCAGCAGCCAAGATCGGGGGGGTCTGAACACTGAAGCTTTCTTT.

The chain combines TRBV7-8 with TRBJ2-5, with 9 bases matching TRBD1. The CDR3 is made up of 16 amino acids. Germline CDR1 reads SGHVS; CDR2 reads FQNEAQ. Trimming cost V 5 bases and J 2 bases; bases outside gene matches: 9. The CDR3 DNA reads as TGTGCCAGCAGCCCCTACACAGGGGGCGGGCAAGAGACCCAGTACTTC. Protein product: CASSPYTGGGQETQYF.

The chain employs TRBV6-5 and TRBJ2-1, with unresolved D. CDR1 MNHEY and CDR2 SVGAGI come from the germline V gene. The CDR3 consists of 12 residues. The ends were cut back, 6 bases at V and 6 bases at J, with 9 bases in the middle. CDR3 residues: CASRSLGNEQFF. The CDR3 nucleotides are TGTGCCAGCAGGAGTCTCGGCAATGAGCAGTTCTTC.

With respect to this clone: The sample has other DNA sequences that encode this CDR3 too. J is TRBJ2-7 and V is TRBV11-3, with 8 bases matching TRBD1. The CDR3 runs to 14 residues. V gave up 1 base and J gave up 2 bases; unmatched junction bases: 1. Germline CDR1 SGHNT, CDR2 YENEEA. The DNA of the CDR3 is TGTGCCAGCAGCTTAGGGACAGGGACCTACGAGCAGTACTTC. Its translation is CASSLGTGTYEQYF.

V gene TRBV5-1 combines with J gene TRBJ2-2; D gene uncertain. This CDR3 spans 14 amino acids. V was trimmed by 4 bases and J by 6 bases, leaving 13 bases between them. Germline V gene data show CDR1 as SGHRS and CDR2 as YFSETQ. The CDR3 DNA is TGCGCCAGCAGCCCTACAGAAAACGCCGGGGAGCTGTTTTTT. Protein: CASSPTENAGELFF.

The V call is TRBV27, the J call TRBJ2-7, with 11 bases lining up with TRBD2. CDR3 length: 18 residues. Losses at the gene ends were 2 bases for V and 2 bases for J; bases not matched to a gene: 11. Looked up from germline, CDR1 is MNHEY and CDR2 is SMNVEV (reference sequence). The CDR3, as DNA: TGTGCCAGCAGTTTAGGCAGGGGGCGTAGCGGGAGGGCCTACGAGCAGTACTTC. Amino acids: CASSLGRGRSGRAYEQYF.